These T cell receptor beta chains were read from a single sample in a study of molecular identifiers for immune sequencing clone quantification. TCRdb fed the PCR reads into MiXCR, producing one record per CDR3 protein. Of under 600,000 distinct CDR3 sequences listed, roughly 24% are singletons. Sequencing was carried out using naive CD8+ T cells from blood, with Jurkat cell RNA spiked in. The receptors stem from a human donor in good health. Some libraries in this study had Jurkat cell RNA spiked in. Each CDR3 is given with its conserved first and last residue. A D gene is named only where the DNA matches it firmly. Clone size is given for some rows only: seen once, a few or many times, or a class if the clone is expanded.

v_gene,abundance,d_gene,j_gene,CDR3aa,CDR3nt
TRBV6-5,NA,TRBD2,TRBJ2-3,CASSPQSSGSTDTQYF,TGTGCCAGCAGCCCTCAATCTAGCGGGTCGACAGATACGCAGTATTTT
TRBV27,few,NA,TRBJ2-6,CASSSLLSSGANVLTF,TGTGCCAGCAGTTCTCTTCTAAGCTCTGGGGCCAACGTCCTGACTTTC
TRBV5-6,many,TRBD2,TRBJ2-7,CASIRTSGAGISSYEQYF,TGTGCCAGCATCCGAACTAGCGGGGCGGGGATTAGCTCCTACGAGCAGTACTTC
TRBV6-5,few,NA,TRBJ2-5,CASSYSEGETQYF,TGTGCCAGCAGTTACTCGGAGGGAGAGACCCAGTACTTC
TRBV11-2,few,NA,TRBJ2-3,CASSSIGGADTQYF,TGTGCCAGCAGCTCAATAGGGGGGGCGGATACGCAGTATTTT
TRBV9,few,TRBD1,TRBJ2-3,CASSARQGAGGTDTQYF,TGTGCCAGCAGCGCCAGGCAGGGGGCCGGGGGCACAGATACGCAGTATTTT
TRBV7-9,few,TRBD1,TRBJ2-2,CASSNGGQGNLVRLGELFF,TGTGCCAGCAGCAACGGAGGACAGGGGAATTTAGTCCGCCTCGGGGAGCTGTTTTTT
TRBV7-2,many,NA,TRBJ1-5,CASSLGGAGSDQPQHF,TGTGCCAGCAGCTTAGGGGGCGCAGGGTCGGATCAGCCCCAGCATTTT
TRBV5-3,few,NA,TRBJ1-2,CASSLEVQDGYTF,TGTGCCAGCAGCTTGGAGGTCCAAGATGGCTACACCTTC
TRBV7-9,NA,NA,TRBJ1-5,CASSFFDSGNQPQHF,TGTGCCAGCAGCTTTTTCGATTCAGGCAATCAGCCCCAGCATTTT
TRBV14,NA,NA,TRBJ2-1,CASSQVGRTSDNEQFF,TGTGCCAGCAGCCAAGTCGGACGAACTTCGGACAATGAGCAGTTCTTC
TRBV2,NA,NA,TRBJ2-6,CATSGDSGANVLTF,TGTGCCACCTCTGGCGACTCTGGGGCCAACGTCCTGACTTTC
TRBV12-3/TRBV12-4,few,NA,TRBJ1-1,CASSLAIPDTEAFF,TGTGCCAGCAGTTTAGCAATACCAGACACTGAAGCTTTCTTT
TRBV7-9,few,NA,TRBJ2-1,CASDPGYNEQFF,TGTGCCAGCGACCCCGGCTACAATGAGCAGTTCTTC
TRBV5-4,NA,NA,TRBJ2-7,CASSLGRGLEQYF,TGTGCCAGCAGCTTGGGAAGGGGCCTCGAGCAGTACTTC
TRBV11-3,NA,NA,TRBJ2-4,CASSSSLENIQYF,TGTGCCAGCAGCTCCAGTCTCGAAAACATTCAGTACTTC
TRBV7-9,NA,NA,TRBJ1-5,CASSNTGLEQPQHF,TGTGCCAGCAGCAACACAGGGTTAGAGCAGCCCCAGCATTTT
TRBV7-2,many,TRBD2,TRBJ2-7,CASSTFRAGFSYEQYF,TGTGCCAGCAGCACCTTCCGAGCGGGGTTCTCCTACGAGCAGTACTTC
TRBV6-2/TRBV6-3,few,NA,TRBJ2-1,CASSYLGLGNEQFF,TGTGCCAGCAGTTATCTGGGTCTGGGCAATGAGCAGTTCTTC
TRBV7-6,NA,NA,TRBJ1-4,CASSFTGGWPQGLFF,TGTGCCAGCAGCTTTACGGGGGGGTGGCCCCAGGGGCTGTTTTTT
TRBV30,many,TRBD1,TRBJ1-5,CAWSHGQGSESEHF,TGTGCCTGGAGTCACGGACAGGGGTCCGAGTCCGAGCATTTT
TRBV5-1,NA,TRBD1,TRBJ2-3,CASSFGTDTDTQYF,TGCGCCAGCAGCTTCGGGACAGACACAGATACGCAGTATTTT
TRBV7-9,many,NA,TRBJ1-1,CASSPFVGKNTEAFF,TGTGCCAGCAGCCCGTTTGTAGGCAAGAACACTGAAGCTTTCTTT
TRBV19,NA,NA,TRBJ2-2,CASSIEQGIAGELFF,TGTGCCAGTAGTATAGAACAGGGAATCGCCGGGGAGCTGTTTTTT
TRBV10-2,few,TRBD1,TRBJ2-7,CASLRQGYEQYF,TGCGCCAGCCTAAGACAGGGCTACGAGCAGTACTTC
TRBV4-3,NA,TRBD2,TRBJ2-7,CASRQDIAGSYEQYF,TGCGCCAGCAGGCAAGACATAGCGGGCTCCTACGAGCAGTACTTC
TRBV4-2,few,TRBD2,TRBJ2-5,CASSQDRRGVEYF,TGTGCCAGCAGCCAAGATAGGCGGGGGGTTGAATACTTC
TRBV7-2,many,NA,TRBJ2-7,CASSLVLGAGEQYF,TGTGCCAGCAGCTTAGTTCTGGGGGCAGGCGAGCAGTACTTC
TRBV6-5,NA,NA,TRBJ2-3,CASSYGGQDTQYF,TGTGCCAGCAGTTACGGGGGGCAAGATACGCAGTATTTT
TRBV27,NA,NA,TRBJ2-1,CASSLVGLYNNEQFF,TGTGCCAGCAGTTTAGTAGGTCTCTACAACAATGAGCAGTTCTTC
TRBV12-3/TRBV12-4,NA,TRBD2,TRBJ2-5,CACSLAGAVEPPSF,TGTGCCTGCAGTTTAGCGGGAGCAGTGGAGCCCCCGTCCTTC
TRBV27,NA,TRBD1,TRBJ2-7,CASSARQGLVDEQYF,TGTGCCAGCAGTGCCAGACAGGGGCTCGTCGACGAGCAGTACTTC
TRBV9,NA,NA,TRBJ2-5,CASGGTPGLRETQYF,TGTGCCAGCGGCGGGACACCCGGGCTTAGGGAGACCCAGTACTTC
TRBV20-1,many,NA,TRBJ2-5,CSARDLRGRLYQETQYF,TGCAGTGCTAGAGATCTGAGGGGGAGATTGTACCAAGAGACCCAGTACTTC
TRBV5-6,many,TRBD1,TRBJ1-5,CASSLGGGGQPQHF,TGTGCCAGCAGCTTAGGAGGGGGCGGTCAGCCCCAGCATTTT
TRBV9,few,TRBD2,TRBJ2-4,CASSPGGGSKNIQYF,TGTGCCAGCAGCCCGGGCGGGGGTTCCAAAAACATTCAGTACTTC
TRBV10-3,many,NA,TRBJ2-7,CAISEYWGTYEQYF,TGTGCCATCAGTGAATATTGGGGAACCTACGAGCAGTACTTC
TRBV7-9,many,TRBD2,TRBJ2-7,CASSSGLAGGPYEQYF,TGTGCCAGCAGCTCAGGACTAGCGGGGGGGCCCTACGAGCAGTACTTC
TRBV28,many,TRBD1,TRBJ1-1,CASSFVGTGRGTEAFF,TGTGCCAGCAGTTTCGTTGGGACAGGGCGGGGCACTGAAGCTTTCTTT
TRBV20-1,NA,TRBD2,TRBJ2-3,CSARGSTSGPSDTQYF,TGCAGTGCTAGGGGATCGACTAGCGGCCCTTCAGATACGCAGTATTTT
TRBV13,few,TRBD2,TRBJ2-3,CASSRSGVITDTQYF,TGTGCCAGCTCCCGGAGCGGGGTTATAACAGATACGCAGTATTTT
TRBV5-6,few,NA,TRBJ2-3,CASSFGRRSDTQYF,TGTGCCAGCAGCTTTGGGCGGAGATCAGATACGCAGTATTTT
TRBV29-1,NA,NA,TRBJ2-1,CSVDKGSTVNEQFF,TGCAGCGTTGATAAAGGGTCGACAGTTAATGAGCAGTTCTTC
TRBV20-1,few,NA,TRBJ1-2,CSAGSSYGYGYTF,TGCAGTGCTGGCTCCAGCTACGGCTATGGCTACACCTTC
TRBV4-2,few,TRBD1,TRBJ1-2,CASGHDRAPQYGYTF,TGTGCCAGCGGACACGACAGGGCCCCCCAGTATGGCTACACCTTC
TRBV7-9,NA,NA,TRBJ1-3,CASGLGSKRNRHSGNTIYF,TGTGCCAGCGGCTTAGGATCAAAAAGGAACAGACACTCTGGAAACACCATATATTTT
TRBV3-1,NA,NA,TRBJ1-2,CASSQDEKQMGYTF,TGTGCCAGCAGCCAAGATGAAAAACAGATGGGCTACACCTTC
TRBV14,few,NA,TRBJ1-6,CASSQDLGQLYNSPLHF,TGTGCCAGCAGCCAAGATCTAGGACAGCTATATAATTCACCCCTCCACTTT
TRBV14,NA,NA,TRBJ2-7,CASSQDTSGYYEQYF,TGTGCCAGCAGCCAAGACACCAGCGGATACTACGAGCAGTACTTC
TRBV11-1,NA,NA,TRBJ2-3,CASSSVRGMVTDTQYF,TGTGCCAGCAGCTCGGTCCGGGGGATGGTCACAGATACGCAGTATTTT